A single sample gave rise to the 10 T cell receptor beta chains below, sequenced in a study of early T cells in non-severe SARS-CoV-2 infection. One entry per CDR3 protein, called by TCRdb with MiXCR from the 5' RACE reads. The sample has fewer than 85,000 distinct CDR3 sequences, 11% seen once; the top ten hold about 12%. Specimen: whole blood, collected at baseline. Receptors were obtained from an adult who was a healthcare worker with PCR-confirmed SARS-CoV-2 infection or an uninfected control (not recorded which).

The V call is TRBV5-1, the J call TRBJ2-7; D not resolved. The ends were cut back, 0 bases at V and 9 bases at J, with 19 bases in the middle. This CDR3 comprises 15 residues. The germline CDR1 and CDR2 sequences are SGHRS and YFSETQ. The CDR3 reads CASSLGPSSSAWQYF. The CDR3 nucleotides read TGCGCCAGCAGCTTGGGACCTAGTTCGTCTGCGTGGCAGTACTTC.

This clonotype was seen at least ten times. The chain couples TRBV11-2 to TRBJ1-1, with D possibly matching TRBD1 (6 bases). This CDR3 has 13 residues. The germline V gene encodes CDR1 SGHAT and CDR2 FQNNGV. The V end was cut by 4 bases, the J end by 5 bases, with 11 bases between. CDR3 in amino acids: CASSSPRGTEAFF. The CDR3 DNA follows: TGTGCCAGCAGCTCCCCGAGGGGGACTGAAGCTTTCTTT.

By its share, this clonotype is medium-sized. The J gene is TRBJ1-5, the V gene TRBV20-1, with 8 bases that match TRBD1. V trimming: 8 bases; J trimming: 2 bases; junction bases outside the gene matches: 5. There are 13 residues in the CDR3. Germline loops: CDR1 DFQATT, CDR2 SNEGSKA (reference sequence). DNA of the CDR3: TGCAGTTCAGGGGGCAAGGGCAATCAGCCCCAGCATTTT. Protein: CSSGGKGNQPQHF.

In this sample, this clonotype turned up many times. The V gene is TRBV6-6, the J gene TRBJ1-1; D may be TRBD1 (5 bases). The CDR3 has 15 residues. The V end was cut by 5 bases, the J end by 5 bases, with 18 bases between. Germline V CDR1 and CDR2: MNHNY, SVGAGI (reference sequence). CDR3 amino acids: CASSPRPTGPTEAFF. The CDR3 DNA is TGTGCCAGCAGTCCCCGGCCGACGGGGCCAACTGAAGCTTTCTTT.

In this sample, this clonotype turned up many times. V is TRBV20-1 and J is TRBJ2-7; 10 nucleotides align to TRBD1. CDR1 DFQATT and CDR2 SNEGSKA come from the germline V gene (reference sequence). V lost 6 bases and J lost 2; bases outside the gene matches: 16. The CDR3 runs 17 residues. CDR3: CSATGDPGTGEPYEQYF. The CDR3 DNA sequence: TGCAGTGCCACCGGGGACCCGGGGACAGGGGAACCCTACGAGCAGTACTTC.

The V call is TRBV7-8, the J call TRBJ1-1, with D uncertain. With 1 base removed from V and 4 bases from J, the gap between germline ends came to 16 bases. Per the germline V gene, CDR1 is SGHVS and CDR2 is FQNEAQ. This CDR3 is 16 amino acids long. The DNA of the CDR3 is TGTGCCAGCAGCTTAGGTATCCAGGTCTTAGCCACTGAAGCTTTCTTT. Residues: CASSLGIQVLATEAFF.

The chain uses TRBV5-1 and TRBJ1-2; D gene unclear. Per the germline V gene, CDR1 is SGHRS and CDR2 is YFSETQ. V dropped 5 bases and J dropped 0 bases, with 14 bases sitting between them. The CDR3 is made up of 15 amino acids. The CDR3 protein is CASRSDHLANYGYTF. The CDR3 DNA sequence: TGCGCCAGCAGATCCGACCACCTGGCTAACTATGGCTACACCTTC.

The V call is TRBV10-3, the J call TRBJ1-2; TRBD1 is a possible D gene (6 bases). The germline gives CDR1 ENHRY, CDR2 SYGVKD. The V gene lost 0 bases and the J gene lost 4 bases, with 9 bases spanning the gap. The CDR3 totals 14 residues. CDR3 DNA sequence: TGTGCCATCAGTGAGTCAGGGGGACTCTATGGCTACACCTTC. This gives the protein CAISESGGLYGYTF.

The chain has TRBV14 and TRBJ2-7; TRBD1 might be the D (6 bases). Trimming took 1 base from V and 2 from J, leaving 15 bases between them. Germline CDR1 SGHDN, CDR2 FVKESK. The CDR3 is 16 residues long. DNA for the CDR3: TGTGCCAGCAGCCAAGGTTGGCAGGGGTACCCCTACGAGCAGTACTTC. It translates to CASSQGWQGYPYEQYF.

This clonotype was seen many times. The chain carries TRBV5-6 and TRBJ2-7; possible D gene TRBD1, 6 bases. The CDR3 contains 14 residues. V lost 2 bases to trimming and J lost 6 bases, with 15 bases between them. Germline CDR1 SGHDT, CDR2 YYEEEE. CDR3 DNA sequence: TGTGCCAGCAGCTTAGGATCTACAGGGCGCGAGCAGTACTTC. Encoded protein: CASSLGSTGREQYF.